The 26 T cell receptor beta chains listed next were all sequenced from one sample in a study of vaccination and CD4 T cells after COVID-19. No antigen has been assigned to these receptors. Time point in this sample: late sampling 161 to 241 days after vaccination in three convalescent patients. Sample treatment: roughly 10-day PBMC culture with coronavirus spike peptide pools or control peptides (ViraFEST assay). Cultured CD4+ T cells had their DNA profiled by the Oncomine TCR Beta short-read assay. TCRdb reprocessed the PCR reads via MiXCR and lists one record per CDR3 protein. The sample contains 20,000 to 30,000 distinct CDR3 sequences, 35% to 50% of which appear only once. The specimen was CD4+ T cells from blood, cultured in vitro, collected about 7 months after SARS-CoV-2 vaccination. The receptors originated from a human donor who had recovered from COVID-19.

The V call is TRBV20-1, the J call TRBJ2-7; D is tentatively TRBD1 or TRBD2 (6 bases each). Trimming took off 2 bases at V and 6 bases at J, with 17 bases between the two ends. Germline CDR1 DFQATT, CDR2 SNEGSKA (reference sequence). The CDR3 is 14 amino acids. CDR3 protein: CSARNIGGLGEQYF. CDR3 bases: TGCAGTGCTAGAAATATAGGGGGGCTCGGCGAGCAGTACTTC.

The rearrangement joins TRBV20-1 to TRBJ1-1; D unclear. The V end was cut by 6 bases, the J end by 10 bases, with 15 bases between. Looked up from germline, CDR1 is DFQATT and CDR2 is SNEGSKA (reference sequence). The length of the CDR3 is 11 residues. The CDR3 DNA reads as TGCAGTGCACTGACTTTGGAGGTAGCTTTCTTT. Its translation is CSALTLEVAFF.

There are a few counts of this clonotype. The rearrangement joins TRBV7-7 to TRBJ2-3; D might be TRBD1 (6 bases). Germline V CDR1 and CDR2: SSHAT, FNYEAQ (reference sequence). The CDR3 is 12 residues long. The CDR3 loop reads CGPQGSTDTQYF. CDR3 sequence (DNA): TGTGGTCCACAGGGTTCCACAGATACGCAGTATTTT.

This clonotype was counted a few times. J is TRBJ2-2 and V is TRBV20-1; TRBD2 matches 8 bases. The germline CDR1 and CDR2 sequences are DFQATT and SNEGSKA (reference sequence). CDR3 size: 14 residues. V was pared by 4 bases and J by 3 bases, with 4 bases of the junction left unmatched. CDR3 coding DNA: TGCAGTGCTAATAGCGGGGTCGACACCGGGGAGCTGTTTTTT. Its translation is CSANSGVDTGELFF.

This clonotype was seen a single time. V usage is TRBV6-1 and J usage is TRBJ2-3; D is ambiguous. Germline assignment: CDR1 MNHNS and CDR2 SASEGT. The CDR3 contains 14 residues. V lost 3 bases and J lost 3, with 10 bases in between. CDR3: CASSDKPETDTQYF. The CDR3 DNA reads as TGTGCCAGCAGTGACAAACCGGAAACAGATACGCAGTATTTT.

The sample holds a few counts of this clonotype. The chain carries TRBV20-1 and TRBJ1-5; perhaps TRBD1 as D (6 bases). V lost 7 bases, J lost 7 bases, and 20 bases lay in between. CDR3 length equals 14 residues. Germline CDR1 reads DFQATT; CDR2 reads SNEGSKA (reference sequence). The DNA of the CDR3 is TGCAGTGGGCAGGGGCCGCAGGCAGGGCAGCCCCAGCATTTT. Encoded protein: CSGQGPQAGQPQHF.

This clonotype was found a few times. The V and J genes are TRBV7-2 and TRBJ2-2, with 9 nucleotides matching TRBD1. The CDR3 has 15 residues. The V and J ends lost 3 bases and 13 bases, in that order; junction bases with no gene match: 12. Germline assignment: CDR1 SGHTA and CDR2 FQGNSA. The CDR3 is CASSFRGTGLGGLFF. CDR3 coding DNA: TGTGCCAGCAGCTTCAGGGGGACAGGGCTGGGCGGGCTGTTTTTT.

This rearrangement joins TRBV20-1 to TRBJ2-3; 15 bases fit TRBD2. Per germline, CDR1 DFQATT and CDR2 SNEGSKA (reference sequence). The CDR3 spans 16 residues. V lost 4 bases and J lost 6; bases outside the gene matches: 8. CDR3 sequence (DNA): TGCAGTGCTAACCTAGGACTAGCGGGAGGGAGGGATACGCAGTATTTT. Translation gives CSANLGLAGGRDTQYF.

The table lists this clonotype with a few counts. The chain carries TRBV20-1 and TRBJ2-2, with D hard to call. Trimming removed 0 bases from V and 4 bases from J, with 15 bases in between. This CDR3 is 16 amino acids long. CDR1 and CDR2 (germline): DFQATT, SNEGSKA (reference sequence). In DNA, the CDR3 is TGCAGTGCTAGAGATCGGGCACTACCTACCACCGGGGAGCTGTTTTTT. Protein sequence: CSARDRALPTTGELFF.

This clonotype was seen more than once but under ten times. The chain recombines TRBV7-2 with TRBJ2-3; TRBD2 aligns across 8 bases. V gave up 4 bases and J gave up 9 bases; unmatched junction bases: 9. The germline CDR1 and CDR2 sequences are SGHTA and FQGNSA. The CDR3 has 14 residues. CDR3 in DNA: TGTGCCAGCAGCTCCCAAGCGGGAGCACGGACGCAGTATTTT. As protein: CASSSQAGARTQYF.

The genes are TRBV6-2 or TRBV6-3 and TRBJ2-7; D may match TRBD1 or TRBD2 (5 bases each). CDR3 length equals 11 residues. With 7 bases removed from V and 5 bases from J, the gap between germline ends came to 9 bases. CDR1 and CDR2 (germline): MNHEY, SVGEGT. This CDR3 is CASTRDHEQYF. CDR3 sequence (DNA): TGTGCCAGCACGAGGGACCACGAGCAGTACTTC.

This clonotype was seen more than once but under ten times. The chain couples TRBV20-1 to TRBJ2-5; TRBD2 matches at 8 bases. V shed 0 bases and J 5 bases; nucleotides not matched to a gene: 8. This CDR3 has 15 amino acids. Looked up from germline, CDR1 is DFQATT and CDR2 is SNEGSKA (reference sequence). The CDR3 region has the DNA TGCAGTGCTAGAGATGACGGGAGGGCCCTCGAGACCCAGTACTTC. It translates to CSARDDGRALETQYF.

The chain couples TRBV6-2 or TRBV6-3 to TRBJ1-5; D possibly corresponds to TRBD1 (5 bases). CDR1 MNHEY and CDR2 SVGEGT come from the germline V gene. The CDR3 is 21 amino acids. V dropped 2 bases and J dropped 0 bases, with 26 bases sitting between them. The CDR3 loop reads CASSYGAGGQGDRNSNQPQHF. The CDR3 nucleotides read TGTGCCAGCAGTTACGGGGCAGGTGGGCAGGGTGATAGAAATAGCAATCAGCCCCAGCATTTT.

The CDR3 DNA reads as TGTGCCATCAGAGGACAGGCTGAAGCTTTCTTT. Its translation is CAIRGQAEAFF. The rearrangement joins TRBV10-3 to TRBJ1-1, with 7 bases identical to TRBD1. V gave up 6 bases and J gave up 6 bases; unmatched junction bases: 1. CDR3 length: 11 amino acids. Germline CDR1 is ENHRY and CDR2 is SYGVKD.

The chain is built from TRBV20-1 and TRBJ2-3, with 7 bases lining up with TRBD1. V dropped 3 bases and J dropped 4; count of bases not matched to a gene: 7. CDR1 and CDR2 from the germline V gene are DFQATT and SNEGSKA (reference sequence). The CDR3 consists of 14 residues. For the CDR3, the DNA is TGCAGTGCTAGTAGAGGGGGCATGTCAGATACGCAGTATTTT. The encoded protein is CSASRGGMSDTQYF.

This clonotype has only a few counts. The rearrangement joins TRBV6-2 or TRBV6-3 to TRBJ2-7, with no clear D. Germline V lookup: CDR1 MNHEY, CDR2 SVGEGT. The CDR3 contains 10 residues. The V and J ends lost 10 bases and 7 bases respectively, with 11 bases between them. The CDR3 DNA sequence: TGTGCCAAGACATCCCGTGAGCAGTACTTC. Its translation: CAKTSREQYF.

The chain has TRBV6-1 and TRBJ1-6; a possible D gene is TRBD1 (6 bases). Germline CDR1 and CDR2: MNHNS and SASEGT. This CDR3 spans 13 amino acids. With 7 bases removed from V and 5 bases from J, the gap between germline ends came to 9 bases. The CDR3 DNA sequence: TGTGCCAGCAAGAGGGACAATAATTCACCCCTCCACTTT. This gives the protein CASKRDNNSPLHF.

The chain has TRBV7-2 and TRBJ1-3, with 11 bases aligning to TRBD1. Per the germline V gene, CDR1 is SGHTA and CDR2 is FQGNSA. The V gene end was trimmed by 6 bases and the J gene end by 4 bases; junction bases not matched to a gene: 5. This CDR3 comprises 15 residues. CDR3 DNA sequence: TGTGCCAGCAGATCCGGACAGGGGGCCGGAAACACCATATATTTT. Translation: CASRSGQGAGNTIYF.

V usage is TRBV12-3 or TRBV12-4 and J usage is TRBJ2-3; no clear D gene. CDR3 length: 16 residues. V was pared by 3 bases and J by 2 bases, with 15 bases between. CDR3 protein: CASSFSLGRVTDTQYF. The CDR3 DNA sequence: TGTGCCAGCAGTTTCTCCCTCGGACGGGTCACAGATACGCAGTATTTT.

In its sample, this clonotype was seen a few times. The genes are TRBV7-2 and TRBJ2-1, with 10 positions matching TRBD2. Germline V gives CDR1 SGHTA, CDR2 FQGNSA. The CDR3 has 16 amino acids. After removal of 1 base from V and 6 bases from J, the junction contained 6 bases not matched to a gene. CDR3 in amino acids: CASSLVVTSGANEQFF. CDR3 coding DNA: TGTGCCAGCAGCTTAGTAGTTACTAGCGGGGCCAATGAGCAGTTCTTC.

The V call is TRBV5-6, the J call TRBJ1-6, with no clear D. V lost 2 bases and J lost 8, with 14 bases in between. This CDR3 has 15 amino acids. Germline CDR1 is SGHDT and CDR2 is YYEEEE. The CDR3 here is CASSFLGINDSPLHF. Written as DNA, the CDR3 is TGTGCCAGCAGCTTCTTAGGGATTAACGATTCACCCCTCCACTTT.

A few counts support this clonotype. The chain uses TRBV20-1 and TRBJ2-7; the D gene is possibly TRBD2 (6 bases). Between the trimmed V and J ends, which lost 2 bases and 4 bases, there was a span of 21 bases. The CDR3 runs to 16 residues. Germline V gives CDR1 DFQATT, CDR2 SNEGSKA (reference sequence). The CDR3 sequence is CSARYLTPGVSYEQYF. The CDR3 bases are TGCAGTGCTAGATACCTCACACCGGGAGTTTCGTACGAGCAGTACTTC.

The V call is TRBV10-1, the J call TRBJ2-2, with D possibly matching TRBD2 (5 bases). The CDR3 has 14 amino acids. V lost 5 bases and J lost 7, with 14 bases in between. Looked up from germline, CDR1 is WNHNN and CDR2 is SYGVQD (reference sequence). The CDR3 is CASSKTAGGGELFF. DNA for the CDR3: TGCGCCAGCAGTAAGACGGCGGGTGGCGGGGAGCTGTTTTTT.

This clonotype appeared a few times. The rearrangement uses TRBV7-9 and TRBJ2-3; tentatively, D is TRBD2 (6 bases). Trimming stripped 6 bases from V and 3 bases from J, with 10 bases between. Looked up from germline, CDR1 is SEHNR and CDR2 is FQNEAQ (reference sequence). The length of the CDR3 is 13 residues. The CDR3 DNA follows: TGTGCCAGCAGACGCGGGGCTACAGATACGCAGTATTTT. This encodes CASRRGATDTQYF.

The rearrangement uses TRBV19 and TRBJ1-5; TRBD1 aligns across 12 bases. The CDR3 has 13 residues. Germline-derived CDR1 and CDR2 are LNHDA and SQIVND (reference sequence). Losses at the gene ends were 10 bases for V and 15 bases for J; bases not matched to a gene: 13. CDR3 residues: CATYGTGGEIWHF. The DNA of the CDR3 is TGTGCCACCTACGGGACAGGGGGCGAGATTTGGCATTTT.

The chain is built from TRBV5-1 and TRBJ2-1, with 7 bases matching TRBD2. Germline-derived CDR1 and CDR2 are SGHRS and YFSETQ. V was clipped by 0 bases and J by 8 bases; unmatched bases: 2. CDR3 length: 13 amino acids. CDR3 coding DNA: TGCGCCAGCAGCTTGGGGACTAGTGATGAGCAGTTCTTC. Translated: CASSLGTSDEQFF. The entire variable domain, with the rest obtained from reference TRBV5-1 and TRBJ2-1, is as follows: KAGVTQTPRYLIKTRGQQVTLSCSPISGHRSVSWYQQTPGQGLQFLFEYFSETQRNKGNFPGRFSGRQFSNSRSEMNVSTLELGDSALYLCASSLGTSDEQFFGPGTRLTVL.